The 30 T cell receptor beta chains listed next were all sequenced from one sample in a study of T cells in localized non-small cell lung cancer. The table came from immunoSEQ multiplex PCR; TCRdb's copy has only in-frame clones and leaves some out. The top ten hold about a sixth of the sample, which has over 2,000 clones, roughly 30% seen once. Sample: normal lung tissue next to the tumor, taken before any cancer treatment. These receptor sequences come from a woman aged 35 to 70 with stage II squamous cell lung carcinoma.

The chain recombines TRBV6-8 with TRBJ1-2; D is ambiguous. The V gene lost 4 bases and the J gene lost 5 bases, with 17 bases spanning the gap. CDR1 is MNHGY and CDR2 is SAAAGT in the germline V gene. This CDR3 comprises 15 residues. This CDR3 is CASSSNVGLHYGYTF. CDR3 nucleotide sequence: TGTGCCAGCAGTTCAAACGTCGGGCTTCATTATGGCTACACCTTC.

The V call is TRBV21-1, the J call TRBJ2-5; the listed D gene, TRBD1, was not tested against the DNA. TRBV21-1 counts as a pseudogene. The CDR3 is 18 residues long. The CDR3 nucleotides are TGTGCCAGCAGCTTAGTTCCAGGGGCCGCCGGCGGTGAAGAGACCCAGTACTTC. This gives the protein CASSLVPGAAGGEETQYF.

This clone turned up a few times. J is TRBJ2-7 and V is TRBV18, with D perhaps TRBD1 (7 bases). Germline V gives CDR1 KGHSH, CDR2 LQKENI. The V end lost 2 bases, the J end lost 5 bases, and 10 bases lay between the germline ends. CDR3 size: 13 residues. CDR3 nucleotides: TGTGCCAGCTCACCAGGGGGGACAGACGAGCAGTACTTC. It specifies CASSPGGTDEQYF.

V is TRBV5-1 and J is TRBJ2-1, with D unclear. The CDR3 spans 14 residues. With 1 base removed from V and 5 bases from J, the gap between germline ends came to 10 bases. Germline V CDR1 and CDR2: SGHRS, YFSETQ. The CDR3 is CASSLFGKNNEQFF. The CDR3 DNA reads TGCGCCAGCAGCTTGTTCGGCAAGAACAATGAGCAGTTCTTC.

The chain joins TRBV28 to TRBJ2-1; D is unresolved. The CDR3 has 13 amino acids. Germline V lookup: CDR1 MDHEN, CDR2 SYDVKM. Trimming left V 8 bases short and J 6 bases short, with 14 bases between. The CDR3 protein is CASRPGGLNEQFF. The CDR3 nucleotides read TGTGCCAGCCGTCCGGGCGGCCTCAATGAGCAGTTCTTC.

This clone was counted between two and nine times. The chain recombines TRBV30 with TRBJ2-7, with D hard to call. The germline gives CDR1 GTSNPN, CDR2 SVGIG (reference sequence). The V end was cut by 1 base, the J end by 0 bases, with 10 bases between. The CDR3 has 14 amino acids. The CDR3 loop reads CAWSEGSISYEQYF. The CDR3 nucleotides are TGTGCCTGGAGTGAAGGTAGCATCTCCTACGAGCAGTACTTC.

The gene calls are TRBV6-1 and TRBJ2-2; D gene uncertain. Per the germline V gene, CDR1 is MNHNS and CDR2 is SASEGT. The CDR3 has 13 amino acids. V lost 0 bases and J 6 bases, leaving 5 bases between the germline ends. CDR3 region: CASSEARAGELFF. The CDR3 region has the DNA TGTGCCAGCAGTGAAGCGCGTGCCGGGGAGCTGTTTTTT.

J is TRBJ1-4 and V is TRBV5-1; a possible D gene is TRBD1 (5 bases). Germline V CDR1 and CDR2: SGHRS, YFSETQ. V lost 4 bases to trimming and J lost 8 bases, with 18 bases between them. This CDR3 has 15 residues. The CDR3 nucleotides read TGCGCCAGCAGCCGGGAGGGGTCGGAATGGGAAAAACTGTTTTTT. It codes for CASSREGSEWEKLFF. Based on the CDR3 plus reference TRBV5-1 and TRBJ1-4, the full variable domain is KAGVTQTPRYLIKTRGQQVTLSCSPISGHRSVSWYQQTPGQGLQFLFEYFSETQRNKGNFPGRFSGRQFSNSRSEMNVSTLELGDSALYLCASSREGSEWEKLFFGSGTQLSVL.

The chain links TRBV5-1 to TRBJ1-1, with 8 positions matching TRBD1. The CDR3 extends over 14 amino acids. Unmatched junction bases numbered 2, after V lost 3 bases and J lost 1 base. Germline assignment: CDR1 SGHRS and CDR2 YFSETQ. The CDR3 sequence: CASSWGTGNTEAFF. In nucleotides, the CDR3 is TGCGCCAGCAGCTGGGGGACAGGGAACACTGAAGCTTTCTTT.

V is TRBV28 and J is TRBJ2-7, with D possibly matching TRBD2 (6 bases). V gave up 7 bases and J gave up 3 bases, with 16 bases separating them. The CDR3 is made up of 14 amino acids. The germline CDR1 and CDR2 sequences are MDHEN and SYDVKM. The CDR3: CASTPGGTLYEQYF. The CDR3, as DNA: TGTGCCAGCACTCCGGGCGGGACCCTCTACGAGCAGTACTTC.

This clone occurred a few times. V usage is TRBV6-7 and J usage is TRBJ2-5; 9 nucleotides match TRBD2. TRBV6-7 is an ORF for which the function is uncertain. CDR3 length: 16 residues. The J segment lost 1 base and the V segment lost 6 bases, leaving 9 bases of the junction unmatched. The CDR3 spells CASSPATSGIQETQYF. CDR3 DNA: TGTGCCAGCAGCCCCGCGACTAGCGGAATCCAAGAGACCCAGTACTTC.

This chain joins TRBV5-1 and TRBJ1-1, with D perhaps matching TRBD1 (5 bases). The V gene's germline CDR1 is SGHRS and CDR2 YFSETQ. The CDR3 length is 14 residues. The V end lost 2 bases, the J end lost 5 bases, and 13 bases lay between the germline ends. CDR3 amino acids: CASSFPGSGTEAFF. CDR3 bases: TGCGCCAGCAGCTTCCCAGGGTCGGGGACTGAAGCTTTCTTT.

There are a few counts of this clone. The V gene is TRBV9, the J gene TRBJ2-7; D not resolved. In germline, CDR1 is SGDLS, CDR2 YYNGEE. V lost 2 bases and J lost 7, with 16 bases in between. The CDR3 consists of 14 residues. This chain's CDR3 is CASSVVGASAEQYF. The DNA of the CDR3 is TGTGCCAGCAGCGTGGTCGGAGCCAGCGCGGAGCAGTACTTC. Together with reference TRBV9 and TRBJ2-7, the CDR3 gives the full variable domain: DSGVTQTPKHLITATGQRVTLRCSPRSGDLSVYWYQQSLDQGLQFLIQYYNGEERAKGNILERFSAQQFPDLHSELNLSSLELGDSALYFCASSVVGASAEQYFGPGTRLTVT.

This clone was recorded a few times. J is TRBJ1-1 and V is TRBV19, with D maybe TRBD1 (6 bases). This CDR3 has 13 residues. The germline V gene has CDR1 LNHDA and CDR2 SQIVND (reference sequence). Trimming removed 2 bases at V and 3 bases at J, with 7 bases between. In nucleotides, the CDR3 is TGTGCCAGTAGTATATACAGGGACACTGAAGCTTTCTTT. This sequence encodes CASSIYRDTEAFF. Complete variable domain (other parts from reference TRBV19 and TRBJ1-1): DGGITQSPKYLFRKEGQNVTLSCEQNLNHDAMYWYRQDPGQGLRLIYYSQIVNDFQKGDIAEGYSVSREKKESFPLTVTSAQKNPTAFYLCASSIYRDTEAFFGQGTRLTVV.

The chain combines TRBV19 with TRBJ2-2; D possibly corresponds to TRBD2 (6 bases). CDR3 length: 15 residues. Deletions cut 8 bases from V and 5 bases from J, with 18 bases between. In germline, CDR1 is LNHDA, CDR2 SQIVND (reference sequence). DNA of the CDR3: TGTGCCAGTCTGGGCGGGAAAACCGGGACCGGGGAGCTGTTTTTT. It codes for CASLGGKTGTGELFF.

The chain recombines TRBV6-8 with TRBJ1-6, with D perhaps TRBD1 (5 bases). Germline CDR1 is MNHGY and CDR2 is SAAAGT. The CDR3 totals 15 residues. V was pared by 6 bases and J by 5 bases, with 14 bases between. CDR3: CASRRRGTDNSPLHF. The CDR3 nucleotides are TGTGCCAGCAGAAGACGGGGGACCGATAATTCACCCCTCCACTTT.

The chain combines TRBV30 with TRBJ2-1; 8 bases fit TRBD2. From germline, CDR1 is GTSNPN and CDR2 SVGIG (reference sequence). The CDR3 runs to 15 residues. With V trimmed by 5 bases and J by 6 bases, 12 bases remained unmatched. The CDR3 loop is CAWSPVGRGANEQFF. DNA for the CDR3: TGTGCCTGGTCCCCCGTTGGGCGGGGGGCCAATGAGCAGTTCTTC.

This clone was detected a few times. The J gene is TRBJ1-1, the V gene TRBV11-3; D call uncertain. The V gene lost 4 bases and the J gene lost 5 bases, with 26 bases spanning the gap. The CDR3 is 18 residues long. The germline V gene encodes CDR1 SGHNT and CDR2 YENEEA. The DNA of the CDR3 is TGTGCCAGCAGCTCAAAGAAGGGAAGGGTCCTCCTGGGGACTGAAGCTTTCTTT. Translating gives CASSSKKGRVLLGTEAFF.

Relative to its sample, this clone is large (0.1 to 1%). This chain uses TRBV11-3 with TRBJ2-1; D is unclear. Between the trimmed V and J ends, which lost 1 base and 6 bases, there was a span of 10 bases. This CDR3 has 14 amino acids. Germline V gene lookup returns CDR1 SGHNT and CDR2 YENEEA. The CDR3 spells CASSLGIGINEQFF. In DNA form, the CDR3 reads TGTGCCAGCAGCTTAGGGATAGGGATCAATGAGCAGTTCTTC.

This clone was seen more than once but under ten times. The rearrangement uses TRBV6-8 and TRBJ1-1; 11 bases fit TRBD1. CDR1 and CDR2 from the germline V gene are MNHGY and SAAAGT. There are 14 residues in the CDR3. V lost 8 bases to trimming and J lost 4 bases; unmatched junction nucleotides: 6. The CDR3 DNA is TGTGCCAGCGGGGGACAGGGGGTCGTCACTGAAGCTTTCTTT. Translation gives CASGGQGVVTEAFF.

The CDR3 spells CASSFRTSGSPYEQYF. CDR3 bases: TGTGCCAGCAGTTTCCGGACTAGCGGGAGCCCCTACGAGCAGTACTTC. The gene calls are TRBV28 and TRBJ2-7, with 13 bases matching TRBD2. The germline CDR1 and CDR2 sequences are MDHEN and SYDVKM. This CDR3 has 16 amino acids. Trimming at V came to 3 bases and at J to 2 bases, leaving 4 bases not matched to a gene.

This clone was picked up a small number of times. The identical CDR3 is also encoded by other nucleotide sequences in the sample. This chain uses TRBV11-3 with TRBJ2-7, with 8 bases lining up with TRBD2. Germline values: CDR1 SGHNT, CDR2 YENEEA. V trimming: 3 bases; J trimming: 1 base; junction bases outside the gene matches: 2. The CDR3 is 14 amino acids. The CDR3 nucleotides are TGTGCCAGCAGCTTGAGCGGGAGTTCCTACGAGCAGTACTTC. It codes for CASSLSGSSYEQYF. Variable domain in full (rest from reference TRBV11-3 and TRBJ2-7): EAGVVQSPRYKIIEKKQPVAFWCNPISGHNTLYWYLQNLGQGPELLIRYENEEAVDDSQLPKDRFSAERLKGVDSTLKIQPAELGDSAVYLCASSLSGSSYEQYFGPGTRLTVT.

By sample share, this clone is hyperexpanded. V usage is TRBV28 and J usage is TRBJ1-5, with D tentatively TRBD1 (6 bases). Trimming removed 8 bases from V and 2 bases from J, with 10 bases in between. Germline V gene sequence: CDR1 MDHEN, CDR2 SYDVKM. This CDR3 contains 13 residues. The CDR3, as DNA: TGTGCCAGCCAGTACAGGGGCAATCAGCCCCAGCATTTT. It yields the protein CASQYRGNQPQHF.

CDR3 sequence reads: CSVEPDRGRVETQYF. For the CDR3, the DNA is TGCAGCGTTGAACCCGACAGGGGGCGTGTAGAGACCCAGTACTTC. This chain connects TRBV29-1 to TRBJ2-5, with 10 bases that match TRBD1. Germline assignment: CDR1 SQVTM and CDR2 ANQGSEA. This CDR3 has 15 amino acids. V was pared by 2 bases and J by 4 bases, with 7 bases of the junction left unmatched.

The rearrangement uses TRBV5-1 and TRBJ2-7; 7 bases are shared with TRBD1. This CDR3 is built from 15 residues. The V segment lost 4 bases and the J segment 2 bases; nucleotides outside the gene matches: 9. CDR1 is SGHRS, CDR2 YFSETQ, per germline. The DNA of the CDR3 is TGCGCCAGCAGCCCTTGGACAGGCATACCCTACGAGCAGTACTTC. Residues: CASSPWTGIPYEQYF.

This clone has a handful of counts. The chain couples TRBV11-3 to TRBJ2-7; 10 bases line up with TRBD1. This CDR3 contains 15 residues. CDR1 is SGHNT, CDR2 YENEEA, per germline. The ends lost 4 bases at V and 0 bases at J; junction bases unmatched: 3. The CDR3 DNA follows: TGTGCCAGCAGCTCCGGACAGGGGGGCTCCTACGAGCAGTACTTC. It yields the protein CASSSGQGGSYEQYF.

The genes are TRBV12-5 and TRBJ1-5; no firm D call. The V gene's germline CDR1 is LGHNT and CDR2 FRNRAP. V lost 2 bases and J lost 7, with 15 bases in between. The CDR3 is 15 residues long. The CDR3 loop reads CASGLTPISVQPQHF. CDR3 bases: TGTGCTAGTGGTTTGACGCCAATTAGTGTGCAGCCCCAGCATTTT. The whole variable domain, remainder taken from reference TRBV12-5 and TRBJ1-5, is DARVTQTPRHKVTEMGQEVTMRCQPILGHNTVFWYRQTMMQGLELLAYFRNRAPLDDSGMPKDRFSAEMPDATLATLKIQPSEPRDSAVYFCASGLTPISVQPQHFGDGTRLSIL.

The chain has TRBV1 and TRBJ2-5; TRBD1 was called by the table and not checked on the DNA. TRBV1 is shown as a pseudogene. CDR3 length: 19 residues. CDR3 sequence reads: CASSQEGDRDTESEETQYF. The CDR3 bases are TGCGCCAGCAGCCAAGAAGGGGACCGGGACACCGAAAGCGAGGAGACCCAGTACTTC.

The chain joins TRBV5-1 to TRBJ1-1; 7 bases align to TRBD1. The V gene's germline CDR1 is SGHRS and CDR2 YFSETQ. Trimming cost V 2 bases and J 0 bases; bases outside gene matches: 13. The CDR3 runs to 18 residues. The CDR3 DNA sequence: TGCGCCAGCAGCTTCCCCGCCGGGGACAGCGGTTTGAACACTGAAGCTTTCTTT. Protein: CASSFPAGDSGLNTEAFF.

This rearrangement joins TRBV29-1 to TRBJ2-1; D is unclear. The CDR3 runs 12 residues. Germline CDR1 and CDR2: SQVTM and ANQGSEA. Trimming shortened V by 5 bases and J by 7 bases, and 12 bases separated the two germline ends. The chain's CDR3 is CSVRVSANEQFF. CDR3 coding DNA: TGCAGCGTTCGGGTCTCGGCTAATGAGCAGTTCTTC.